This T cell receptor (beta chain) was found in a study of Graves' ophthalmopathy and Graves' hyperthyroidism. A few counts support this clonotype. Its antigen is unknown. The CDR3 extends over 15 amino acids. In germline, CDR1 is SGHTS, CDR2 YDEGEE. V lost 4 bases and J lost 0, with 10 bases in between. Researchers took RNA transcripts and amplified TCR beta CDR3 regions from them. An opening RT-PCR round employed HTBI primers and preceded a second-round multiplex PCR. TCRdb re-derived calls from the multiplex PCR reads in MiXCR, one entry per CDR3 protein. Of approximately 640,000 distinct CDR3 sequences detected, about 40% appear once; the ten largest clones hold roughly 3.5%. Ophthalmopathy donors showed moderate-to-severe activity, CAS ≥3, NOSPECS ≥4 and a duration under 3 months. Study results and limitations: Among expanded thyroid clonotypes above 0.001 frequency, most also occurred in blood. Discrimination between ophthalmopathy and stable hyperthyroidism by a 13-signature model showed roughly 88% sensitivity and about 80% specificity. With a specificity of just over 72% and a sensitivity of approximately 68%, the model predicted ophthalmopathy progression.

Sequenced sample: peripheral blood. The V gene is TRBV5-8, the J gene TRBJ2-2; the D gene is possibly TRBD1 (6 bases). This clonotype originated in an adult man with Graves' ophthalmopathy. The CDR3 DNA follows: TGTGCCAGCAGCGGGGACATCGCGAACACCGGGGAGCTGTTTTTT. It codes for CASSGDIANTGELFF.